The 28 T cell receptor beta chains in this list originate from one sample, sequenced in a study of metastatic and nonmetastatic thyroid tumors. TCRdb used MiXCR to call clones anew from the PCR reads. The data contain around 40,000 clones, 15% to 20% of them singletons. Among the patients, none had received any treatment before thyroid surgery. Sequencing was carried out using blood. Receptors originate from a male donor with papillary thyroid cancer or a benign thyroid nodule (not recorded which). Some clones in this sample may be carry-over from other donors' samples.

This clone is categorized as medium-sized (0.01 to 0.1%). This chain uses TRBV6-2 or TRBV6-3 with TRBJ2-1; the D gene is possibly TRBD2 (7 bases). The germline V and J ends were trimmed by 4 bases and 9 bases, with 19 bases remaining between them. The CDR3 has 15 residues. The germline gives CDR1 MNHEY, CDR2 SVGEGT. The CDR3 region is CASSWGGSRVSEQFF. The CDR3 region has the DNA TGTGCCAGCAGTTGGGGGGGCTCCCGTGTGTCTGAGCAGTTCTTC.

J is TRBJ1-1 and V is TRBV6-1, with a weak D call TRBD1 (5 bases). The CDR3 contains 14 residues. Trimming shortened V by 7 bases and J by 6 bases, and 18 bases separated the two germline ends. Germline assignment: CDR1 MNHNS and CDR2 SASEGT. Here the CDR3 DNA reads TGTGCCAGCAACTCCTACCAGGGTAATCCTGAAGCTTTCTTT. It specifies CASNSYQGNPEAFF.

This clone has only a few counts. V and J are TRBV10-2 and TRBJ2-7; D may be TRBD1 or TRBD2 (6 bases each). CDR3 size: 15 residues. Germline V gene sequence: CDR1 WSHSY, CDR2 SAAADI. Trimming stripped 6 bases from V and 3 bases from J, with 18 bases between. The CDR3 here is CASSVRRGGIYEQYF. The CDR3, as DNA: TGCGCCAGCAGCGTTCGAAGAGGGGGGATCTACGAGCAGTACTTC.

This clone was seen only a few times. A junction boundary mismatches the germline segment, possibly from a read error. This chain joins TRBV28 and TRBJ1-1, with a tentative D call TRBD1 (6 bases). Germline CDR1 and CDR2: MDHEN and SYDVKM. This CDR3 is built from 16 residues. CDR3 sequence reads: CASRASQGNANTEAFF. CDR3 coding DNA: TGCGCCAGCCGAGCCTCACAGGGCAACGCCAACACTGAAGCTTTCTTT.

This clone was counted at least ten times. The chain has TRBV5-6 and TRBJ2-5, with D tentatively TRBD2 (5 bases). This CDR3 has 15 amino acids. Germline V lookup: CDR1 SGHDT, CDR2 YYEEEE. Deletions cut 1 base from V and 5 bases from J, with 15 bases between. CDR3 sequence: CASSLRGSRTETQYF. Here the CDR3 DNA reads TGTGCCAGCAGCTTGAGAGGGTCGCGGACGGAGACCCAGTACTTC.

In its sample, this clone was seen many times. CDR3 in DNA: TGTGCCTGGACTAGTTACACGGGAGATACGCAGTATTTT. Encoded protein: CAWTSYTGDTQYF. The chain recombines TRBV30 with TRBJ2-3; D unclear. Between the trimmed V and J ends, which lost 4 bases and 5 bases, there was a span of 13 bases. Germline-derived CDR1 and CDR2 are GTSNPN and SVGIG (reference sequence). This CDR3 contains 13 residues. Together with reference TRBV30 and TRBJ2-3, the CDR3 gives the full variable domain: SQTIHQWPATLVQPVGSPLSLECTVEGTSNPNLYWYRQAAGRGLQLLFYSVGIGQISSEVPQNLSASRPQDRQFILSSKKLLLSDSGFYLCAWTSYTGDTQYFGPGTRLTVL.

The sample holds many counts of this clone. The V call is TRBV25-1, the J call TRBJ2-3; TRBD2 matches 13 bases. The germline V gene encodes CDR1 MGHDK and CDR2 SYGVNS. This CDR3 contains 14 residues. V lost 9 bases and J lost 5; bases outside the gene matches: 5. The CDR3 spells CASGLAGEIDTQYF. The CDR3 nucleotides read TGTGCCAGTGGACTAGCGGGAGAGATAGATACGCAGTATTTT.

This clone was picked up many times. The J gene is TRBJ2-1, the V gene TRBV7-9; 11 nucleotides match TRBD1. This CDR3 has 18 residues. V dropped 5 bases and J dropped 5; count of bases not matched to a gene: 14. The V gene's germline CDR1 is SEHNR and CDR2 FQNEAQ (reference sequence). The CDR3 DNA is TGTGCCAGCAGCCCCTTAAAGTCGGGACAGGGGGAACACAATGAGCAGTTCTTC. Translation gives CASSPLKSGQGEHNEQFF.

This clone occurred many times. The chain employs TRBV12-3 or TRBV12-4 and TRBJ2-3; D not resolved. The CDR3 has 14 amino acids. Trimming removed 1 base at V and 4 bases at J, with 9 bases between. The CDR3 spells CASSLVARPDTQYF. DNA of the CDR3: TGTGCCAGCAGTTTAGTCGCTAGGCCAGATACGCAGTATTTT.

This clone occurred many times. The J gene is TRBJ1-1, the V gene TRBV20-1; D gene uncertain. This CDR3 contains 17 residues. Deletions cut 3 bases from V and 1 base from J, with 21 bases between. Germline V gene lookup returns CDR1 DFQATT and CDR2 SNEGSKA (reference sequence). The DNA of the CDR3 is TGCAGTGCTAGCCCTTCCCCCCGACCGACTCCGAACACTGAAGCTTTCTTT. It yields the protein CSASPSPRPTPNTEAFF.

At least ten counts were recorded for this clone. The J gene is TRBJ1-4, the V gene TRBV7-9; 9 nucleotides match TRBD1. The length of the CDR3 is 15 residues. J was trimmed by 7 bases and V by 4 bases; bases with no gene match: 7. CDR1 is SEHNR, CDR2 FQNEAQ, per germline (reference sequence). CDR3 sequence reads: CASSSLTGGGEKLFF. The CDR3 DNA is TGTGCCAGCAGCTCCTTGACAGGGGGTGGTGAAAAACTGTTTTTT.

This clone was detected ten times or more. The V call is TRBV25-1, the J call TRBJ2-3, with 7 bases matching TRBD1. This CDR3 contains 15 residues. V lost 4 bases, J lost 1 base, and 5 bases stayed unmatched. From germline, CDR1 is MGHDK and CDR2 SYGVNS. In DNA form, the CDR3 reads TGTGCCAGCAGTGGCAGGGGGACAGGCACAGATACGCAGTATTTT. Translating it yields CASSGRGTGTDTQYF.

This clone was recorded many times. The chain joins TRBV30 to TRBJ2-3; D is possibly TRBD2 (6 bases). Germline loops: CDR1 GTSNPN, CDR2 SVGIG (reference sequence). The CDR3 is 15 residues long. Trimming cost V 4 bases and J 2 bases, with 16 bases left between them. As DNA, the CDR3 is TGTGCCTGGACAACTAGCAGTTTTGTCACAGATACGCAGTATTTT. Protein product: CAWTTSSFVTDTQYF.

The table lists this clone with a few counts. The rearrangement joins TRBV6-4 to TRBJ1-5, with 12 positions matching TRBD1. The ends lost 2 bases at V and 8 bases at J; junction bases unmatched: 10. Germline values: CDR1 MRHNA, CDR2 SNTAGT. The CDR3 sequence is 17 residues long. The CDR3 DNA sequence: TGTGCCAGCAGTGACGGTTCCGGGACAGGGGGCGCGGAGCCCCAGCATTTT. Translated, it gives CASSDGSGTGGAEPQHF.

The rearrangement links TRBV7-2 to TRBJ1-2; 9 bases map to TRBD1. This CDR3 contains 12 residues. V lost 4 bases to trimming and J lost 14 bases; unmatched junction nucleotides: 8. Germline V lookup: CDR1 SGHTA, CDR2 FQGNSA. DNA for the CDR3: TGTGCCAGCAGCTACTACAGGGGGCTGGAAACCTTC. This sequence encodes CASSYYRGLETF.

This clone showed up many times. The rearrangement uses TRBV15 and TRBJ2-1; 7 nucleotides agree with TRBD2. With 5 bases clipped from V and 6 bases from J, the junction kept 13 bases outside the gene matches. CDR1 is LNHNV, CDR2 YYDKDF, per germline (reference sequence). This CDR3 region has 16 residues. CDR3 coding DNA: TGTGCCACCAGCGCCGGGGGGTCCTTAGCCGCCAATGAGCAGTTCTTC. Translating gives CATSAGGSLAANEQFF.

The chain couples TRBV28 to TRBJ2-2; D possibly corresponds to TRBD1 (6 bases). V gave up 11 bases and J gave up 1 base, with 14 bases separating them. The CDR3 consists of 14 residues. Germline assignment: CDR1 MDHEN and CDR2 SYDVKM. Here the CDR3 DNA reads TGTGCCGTCCCCGACAGGAGGAACACCGGGGAGCTGTTTTTT. The encoded protein is CAVPDRRNTGELFF.

This clone occurred a few times. V and J are TRBV6-1 and TRBJ2-1; D remains unclear. V gave up 11 bases and J gave up 9 bases, with 14 bases separating them. CDR3 length equals 11 residues. In germline, CDR1 is MNHNS, CDR2 SASEGT. In nucleotides, the CDR3 is TGTGCCTGCATTGATAGGGCTGAGCAGTTCTTC. Translated, it gives CACIDRAEQFF.

On this clone itself: A much larger clone is a single base away; this may be a read error. J is TRBJ1-1 and V is TRBV5-4; D might be TRBD1 (5 bases). The V end was cut by 4 bases, the J end by 0 bases, with 16 bases between. The CDR3 spans 16 residues. Germline lookup yields CDR1 SGHNT and CDR2 YYREEE (reference sequence). As DNA, the CDR3 is TGTGCCAGCAGCGCCCGACAGTGGCCAGTGAACACTGAAGCTTTCTTT. It yields the protein CASSARQWPVNTEAFF.

This sequence joins TRBV11-2 and TRBJ2-2; D uncertain. The germline gives CDR1 SGHAT, CDR2 FQNNGV. Between the trimmed V and J ends, which lost 1 base and 3 bases, there was a span of 15 bases. The CDR3 extends over 17 amino acids. As DNA, the CDR3 is TGTGCCAGCAGCTTAGTATCAGTGTATAGGCACACCGGGGAGCTGTTTTTT. This gives the protein CASSLVSVYRHTGELFF.

The gene calls are TRBV5-1 and TRBJ1-2; possibly TRBD1 for D (5 bases). CDR3 length: 13 amino acids. Between the trimmed V and J ends, which lost 5 bases and 1 base, there was a span of 9 bases. From germline, CDR1 is SGHRS and CDR2 YFSETQ. CDR3: CASSGGGNYGYTF. In nucleotides, the CDR3 is TGCGCCAGCAGTGGTGGGGGTAACTATGGCTACACCTTC. Using reference TRBV5-1 and TRBJ1-2 for the parts outside the CDR3, the full variable domain is KAGVTQTPRYLIKTRGQQVTLSCSPISGHRSVSWYQQTPGQGLQFLFEYFSETQRNKGNFPGRFSGRQFSNSRSEMNVSTLELGDSALYLCASSGGGNYGYTFGSGTRLTVV.

Worth noting for this clone: Sequence at one end of the junction differs from germline and may be a read error. The V call is TRBV5-8, the J call TRBJ2-7, with D possibly TRBD2 on 6 matching bases. CDR1 SGHTS and CDR2 YDEGEE come from the germline V gene. CDR3 size: 15 residues. The CDR3 sequence is CASSLGTPTDYDQYF. The DNA for the CDR3 is TGTGCCAGCAGCTTAGGAACCCCGACGGACTACGATCAGTACTTC.

Only a few counts were recorded for this clone. An end of the junction does not agree with germline; a read error may underlie this. The rearrangement links TRBV12-3 or TRBV12-4 to TRBJ2-7; no firm D call. This CDR3 comprises 14 residues. CDR3 amino acids: CVSSWATGEVEQYF. The CDR3 bases are TGTGTCAGCAGTTGGGCCACGGGCGAGGTCGAGCAGTACTTC.

The chain is built from TRBV6-2 or TRBV6-3 and TRBJ2-7, with a possible D match to TRBD2 (6 bases). The CDR3 has 15 amino acids. V shed 6 bases and J shed 0 bases, with 15 bases lying between them. The germline CDR1 and CDR2 sequences are MNHEY and SVGEGT. For the CDR3, the DNA is TGTGCCAGCAGGGACGTGGGACTGCCCTCCTACGAGCAGTACTTC. Protein sequence: CASRDVGLPSYEQYF.

The sample holds many counts of this clone. Other DNA sequences in this specimen translate into the identical CDR3. The chain carries TRBV7-2 and TRBJ2-5, with D possibly TRBD2 on 5 matching bases. Trimming took off 4 bases at V and 5 bases at J, with 11 bases between the two ends. The CDR3 is 13 amino acids. Germline CDR1 is SGHTA and CDR2 is FQGNSA. Written as DNA, the CDR3 is TGTGCCAGCAGCTACCCTAGCACGGAGACCCAGTACTTC. Its translation: CASSYPSTETQYF.

This clone was detected once. J is TRBJ2-7 and V is TRBV5-4; D possibly corresponds to TRBD2 (7 bases). With 4 bases removed from V and 0 bases from J, the gap between germline ends came to 11 bases. CDR1 and CDR2 from the germline V gene are SGHNT and YYREEE (reference sequence). The CDR3 extends over 14 amino acids. Here the CDR3 DNA reads TGTGCCAGCAGCAGGGGAGGGGGCTCCTACGAGCAGTACTTC. It codes for CASSRGGGSYEQYF.

This clone was seen many times. The genes are TRBV20-1 and TRBJ2-5; D tentatively reads TRBD1 or TRBD2 (6 bases each). Trimming pared 6 bases from V and 1 base from J, leaving 15 bases between. The CDR3 is made up of 14 amino acids. CDR1 and CDR2 from the germline V gene are DFQATT and SNEGSKA (reference sequence). CDR3 sequence reads: CSAPPGATQETQYF. The CDR3 nucleotides are TGCAGTGCCCCGCCGGGGGCCACCCAAGAGACCCAGTACTTC.

This clone was picked up many times. The CDR3 coding sequence is TGTGCCAGCTCACTAGCTGGAAGGGACAATGAGCAGTTCTTC. It codes for CASSLAGRDNEQFF. The chain recombines TRBV18 with TRBJ2-1; D uncertain. The V end was cut by 4 bases, the J end by 5 bases, with 12 bases between. The germline CDR1 and CDR2 sequences are KGHSH and LQKENI. This CDR3 spans 14 amino acids.